Below, 2 T cell receptor beta chains from the same sample are listed, as sequenced in a study of CD8+ T cells in alopecia areata. Reverse transcribed after extraction, RNA yielded cDNA as the sequencing template. Using immunoSEQ multiplex PCR, the repertoire was profiled, and TCRdb retains in-frame clones only, with some absent. The sample shows some 180,000 clones, roughly 56% of them seen only once. Sequencing input: CD8+ T cells sorted from blood. The receptors were sampled from a human donor in good health.

This rearrangement joins TRBV2 to TRBJ2-1; TRBD1 aligns across 8 bases. Germline CDR1 SNHLY, CDR2 FYNNEI. V lost 4 bases, J lost 5 bases, and 10 bases stayed unmatched. CDR3 length: 16 residues. In DNA form, the CDR3 reads TGTGCCAGCAGTGTTTTACCCCAGGGGGCGGACAATGAGCAGTTCTTC. Encoded protein: CASSVLPQGADNEQFF.

The J gene is TRBJ1-5, the V gene TRBV4-1, with D uncertain. The CDR3 sequence is 15 residues long. Trimming took 3 bases from V and 5 from J, leaving 14 bases between them. The V gene's germline CDR1 is MGHRA and CDR2 YSYEKL. The CDR3 protein is CASSHRLGRDQPQHF. CDR3 DNA sequence: TGCGCCAGCAGCCATCGACTGGGTCGCGATCAGCCCCAGCATTTT.